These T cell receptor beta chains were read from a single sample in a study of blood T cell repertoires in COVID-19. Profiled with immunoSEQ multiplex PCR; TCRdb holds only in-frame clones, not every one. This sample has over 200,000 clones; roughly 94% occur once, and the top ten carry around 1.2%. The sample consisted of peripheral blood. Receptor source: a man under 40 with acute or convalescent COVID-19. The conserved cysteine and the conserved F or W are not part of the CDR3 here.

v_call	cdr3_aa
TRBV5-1	ASSLGTQVNTEAF
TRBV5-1	ASSMDSPWIQTQY
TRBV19	ASSTVGDWGRKQPQH
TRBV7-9	ASSLVSGQGEEQY
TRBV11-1	ASSFTGGRETQY
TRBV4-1	ASRRVGGAETQY
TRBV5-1	ASSLAPGSTDTQY
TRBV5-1	ASSQTTNEGLSF
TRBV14	ASSSTTVGESTDTQY
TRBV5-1	ASSSSRRGTGRGETQY
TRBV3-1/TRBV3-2	ASSHLPRGTDTQY
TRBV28	ASLRISGTGGNEQF
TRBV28	ASRESGGVGQPQH
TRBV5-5	ASSLAGVIGETQY
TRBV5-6	ASSPSMGTGYYEQY
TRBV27	ASSTTSGSDEQF
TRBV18	ASSPGPGGTEAF
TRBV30	AWSVRQGTEAF
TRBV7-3	ASSRAGEESGNTIY
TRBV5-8	ASSQVQLSYNSPLH
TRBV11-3	ASSNTRRDEQF
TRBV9	ASSRQPNTDTQY
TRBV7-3	ASSLSGRGINSPLH
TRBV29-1	SVVAGMTDTQY
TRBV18	ASSPLSRGADTQY
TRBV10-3	AIRGTSGRAYEQY
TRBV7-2	ASSFDRVYNSPLH
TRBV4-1	ASSQEQGTLGGYT
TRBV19	ASSIRTGNTGELF
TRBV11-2	ASSFDLAEEETQY
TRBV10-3	AIEGGNRGGYT
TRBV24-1	ATSEAGTGRVTQY
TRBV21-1	ASSDDRWMNQPQH
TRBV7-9	ASSSYSTYEQY
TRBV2	ASRVTGTGGAGRVRNIQY
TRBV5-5	ASSDLTVSGNTIY
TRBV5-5	ASSIGIGGTGNT
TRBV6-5	ASTFGGGASYEQY
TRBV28	ASRSGGGSYGYT
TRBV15	ATSRTIPGEKLF
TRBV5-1	ASSLVQGSNTGELF
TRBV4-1	ASSTRDSPNSPLH
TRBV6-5	ASHAGGYGYT
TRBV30	AWKVPGHLNQPQH
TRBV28	ASSIRKPQH
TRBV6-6	ASSYSERLLYNEQF
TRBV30	AWERGQGYNEQF
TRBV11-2	ASSPDRRTNEKLF
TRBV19	ASFPQGDQETQY
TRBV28	ASDRDSTNQPQH
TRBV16	ASSHSVAGLTYEQY
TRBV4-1	ASSQGAGNTEAF
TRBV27	ASSFAENTGELF
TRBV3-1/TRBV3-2	ASSHRAGQTHSPLH
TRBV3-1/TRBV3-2	ASSQRETGNFEKLF
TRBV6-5	ASSYSTRQRQPQH
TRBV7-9	ASSHSGANVLT